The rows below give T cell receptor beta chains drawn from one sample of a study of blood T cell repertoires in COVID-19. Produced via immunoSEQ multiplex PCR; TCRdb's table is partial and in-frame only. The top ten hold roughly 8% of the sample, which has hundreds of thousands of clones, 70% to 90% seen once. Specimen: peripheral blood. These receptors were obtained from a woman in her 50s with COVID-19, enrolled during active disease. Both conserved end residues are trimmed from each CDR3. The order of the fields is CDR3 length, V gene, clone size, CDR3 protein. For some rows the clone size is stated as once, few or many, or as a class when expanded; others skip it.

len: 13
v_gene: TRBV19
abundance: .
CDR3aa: ASSIPLGAKAEAF

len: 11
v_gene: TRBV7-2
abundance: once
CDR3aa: ASSLTRAYGYT

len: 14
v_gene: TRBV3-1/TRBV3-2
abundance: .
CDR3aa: ATMGAGTVLQETQY

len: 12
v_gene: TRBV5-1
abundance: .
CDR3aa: ASGMRVEYNEQF

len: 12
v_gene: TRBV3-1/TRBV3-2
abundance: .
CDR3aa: ASSFQGVSGGYT

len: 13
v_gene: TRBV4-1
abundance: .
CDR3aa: ASRPPGGSYNEQF

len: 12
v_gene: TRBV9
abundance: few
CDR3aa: ASSTRQDGPGYT

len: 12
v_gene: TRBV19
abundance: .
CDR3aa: ASSSGRMSTEAF

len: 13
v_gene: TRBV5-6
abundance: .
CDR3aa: ASSWGEGVVYGYT

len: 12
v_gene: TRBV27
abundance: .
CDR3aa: ATTGTGGCYEQY

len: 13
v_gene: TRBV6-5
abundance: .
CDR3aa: ASSLAGGIYNEQF

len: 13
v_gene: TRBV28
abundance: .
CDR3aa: ASSLATGQYSPLH

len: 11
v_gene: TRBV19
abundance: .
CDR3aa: ASSLTGTGELF

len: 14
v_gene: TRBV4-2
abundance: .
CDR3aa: ASSQEFLGANYGYT

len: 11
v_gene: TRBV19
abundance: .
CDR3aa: ASKGTGSYGYT

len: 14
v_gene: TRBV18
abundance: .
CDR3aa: ASSPSRQGHGDEQY

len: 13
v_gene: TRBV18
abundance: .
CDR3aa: ASSEVWDRGKGYT